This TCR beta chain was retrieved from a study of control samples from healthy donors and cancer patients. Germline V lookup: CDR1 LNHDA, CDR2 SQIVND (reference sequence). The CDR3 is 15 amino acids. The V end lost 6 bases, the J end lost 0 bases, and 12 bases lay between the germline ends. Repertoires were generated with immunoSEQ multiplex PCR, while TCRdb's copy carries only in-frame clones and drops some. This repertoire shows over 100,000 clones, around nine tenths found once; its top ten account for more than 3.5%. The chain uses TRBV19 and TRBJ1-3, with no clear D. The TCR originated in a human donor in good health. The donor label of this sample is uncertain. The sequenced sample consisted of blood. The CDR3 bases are TGTGCCAGTAGCCGCGGACCGTACTCTGGAAACACCATATATTTT. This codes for CASSRGPYSGNTIYF.